This T cell receptor beta chain was profiled in a study of control samples from healthy donors and cancer patients. Profiled with immunoSEQ multiplex PCR; TCRdb holds only in-frame clones, not every one. The sample has over 150,000 clones; approximately 92% are singletons. This clone came up once. Trimming removed 2 bases from V and 0 bases from J, with 11 bases in between. Germline-derived CDR1 and CDR2 are MNHNY and SVGAGI (reference sequence). This CDR3 spans 15 amino acids. This receptor was taken from a woman aged 40 to 55 in good health. The sequenced material came from blood. The chain carries TRBV6-6 and TRBJ2-7; D ambiguous. The CDR3 reads CASSYLMAGSYEQYF. The CDR3 DNA is TGTGCCAGCAGTTACCTCATGGCCGGCTCCTACGAGCAGTACTTC.